This TCR beta chain was identified during a study of CDR3 diversity in severe acne. This CDR3 region has 16 residues. Germline V lookup: CDR1 SEHNR, CDR2 FQNEAQ (reference sequence). TCRdb called the PCR reads again in MiXCR, with one record for every CDR3 protein. The sample has about 100,000 distinct CDR3 sequences; roughly half are singletons. This receptor was obtained from a male donor with acne. Sequencing was carried out using blood. The J gene is TRBJ2-5, the V gene TRBV7-9, with 9 bases aligning to TRBD1. Judging by the DNA end, TRBJ2-1 fits better; the J call may be wrong. The CDR3 spells CASSFRTGAYMGEQFF. The CDR3 coding sequence is TGTGCCAGCAGCTTTAGGACAGGGGCTTATATGGGTGAGCAGTTCTTC.